A selection of T cell receptor beta chains follows, all from one sample in a study of identical twins. TCRdb passed the 5' RACE reads through MiXCR, listing each CDR3 protein once. The table has about 490,000 distinct CDR3 sequences, 15% seen once. This sample also belongs to another study, concerning yellow fever vaccine responses in identical twins.

The sequencing input was CD4+ T cells sorted from blood. Receptors originate from a woman younger than 35 in good health. The CDR3 runs from the conserved cysteine through the conserved F or W. The order of the fields is J gene, V gene, CDR3 protein.

TRBJ2-3,TRBV20-1,CSATGTSGSTDTQYF
TRBJ1-2,TRBV12-3/TRBV12-4,CASTQNGRLYGYTF
TRBJ2-5,TRBV12-5,CASGLRGSLGETQYF
TRBJ1-2,TRBV19,CASNNKQGADGYTF
TRBJ2-5,TRBV11-2,CASSLGTAQTQYF
TRBJ2-3,TRBV28,CATVGWGDTQYF
TRBJ1-4,TRBV20-1,CSAGQGVAATNEKLFF
TRBJ1-1,TRBV3-1,CASRGGVMNTEAFF
TRBJ1-6,TRBV5-1,CASTPGEYNSPLHF
TRBJ2-3,TRBV24-1,CATSDKTRSLSTDTQYF
TRBJ2-1,TRBV10-3,CAISESALFTRDNEQFF
TRBJ2-7,TRBV7-9,CASSLGSQGTYEQYF
TRBJ2-7,TRBV6-1,CASSRDYLYEQYF
TRBJ1-5,TRBV5-1,CASSLGTGGNQPQHF
TRBJ2-1,TRBV4-1,CASSQDKIPGPYNEQFF
TRBJ2-1,TRBV21-1,CASSKESSGKQEQFF
TRBJ2-3,TRBV4-2,CASSPGTSAVGFVSRRSADTQYF
TRBJ2-1,TRBV9,CASSVANSGVYNEQFF
TRBJ2-1,TRBV5-1,CASSPLSGRPNLYNEQFF
TRBJ1-1,TRBV11-2,CASSPVRAITEAFF
TRBJ1-6,TRBV28,CASRRTVGNSPLHF
TRBJ2-7,TRBV12-3/TRBV12-4,CASSLAPLSGGPYEQYF
TRBJ1-4,TRBV10-3,CAITPAKNEKLFF
TRBJ1-5,TRBV6-1,CASSSRQIHQPQHF
TRBJ2-1,TRBV10-3,CAISPADNEQFF
TRBJ2-3,TRBV9,CASSLQGNLPDTQYF
TRBJ2-7,TRBV7-2,CASSLNPTGHEQYF
TRBJ2-1,TRBV7-2,CASSLVGGLTYNEQFF
TRBJ2-7,TRBV5-1,CASSLEGMTYEQYF
TRBJ2-3,TRBV7-2,CASSLQASGNTDTQYF
TRBJ1-2,TRBV20-1,CSARRGVWGANYGYTF
TRBJ2-7,TRBV12-3/TRBV12-4,CASRNSMGVQQYF
TRBJ2-1,TRBV21-1,CASSKVGQGSDEQFF
TRBJ2-2,TRBV12-3/TRBV12-4,CASTLTTGELFF
TRBJ1-2,TRBV7-9,CASSLGLQGYYGYTF
TRBJ2-2,TRBV12-3/TRBV12-4,CASSLAPLADYTGELFF
TRBJ2-7,TRBV6-4,CASRERELRRLHEQYF
TRBJ2-1,TRBV7-2,CASSLALANNEQFF
TRBJ2-2,TRBV24-1,CATSDSVNTGELFF
TRBJ1-1,TRBV4-1,CASSLLTGQYTEAFF
TRBJ2-7,TRBV2,CASSPRLAGVSSSYEQYF
TRBJ2-1,TRBV20-1,CSARPLSYNEQFF
TRBJ2-3,TRBV29-1,CSVDEGSGSVGTQYF
TRBJ2-7,TRBV15,CATSVETLAGKAEQYF
TRBJ2-1,TRBV6-1,CASSDLRHHSLLYVEQFF
TRBJ2-3,TRBV29-1,CSVDGFPDTQYF
TRBJ1-4,TRBV10-3,CAISDSGGPNEKLFF
TRBJ2-3,TRBV12-3/TRBV12-4,CASRPGTDTQYF
TRBJ2-7,TRBV28,CASSLGVSGVYEQYF
TRBJ2-7,TRBV20-1,CSATGVAGHSYEQYF
TRBJ2-2,TRBV10-3,CAISERDGSHTGELFF
TRBJ2-3,TRBV2,CASTARSGRTDTQYF
TRBJ2-7,TRBV10-3,CAISGGAGGPTYEQYF
TRBJ1-2,TRBV12-3/TRBV12-4,CASSLTGYDYTF
TRBJ2-7,TRBV5-1,CASSLGRGGESSYEQYF
TRBJ2-1,TRBV5-5,CASSRPPGYNEQFF
TRBJ1-1,TRBV7-6,CASSLGFFGGQSEAFF
TRBJ2-7,TRBV12-3/TRBV12-4,CASRSTSGSNYEQYF
TRBJ2-1,TRBV2,CASSEGIDNEQFF
TRBJ2-6,TRBV29-1,CSVEGAGSGANVLTF